This TCR beta chain was identified during a study of blood T cell repertoires in COVID-19 (dated by TCRdb to the early 2020s). Describing the broader study: Samples from collaborators originated in the United States, Italy and Spain and spanned both the acute and convalescent phases of COVID-19. Deeply sampled blood TCRbeta repertoires from subjects exposed to, actively infected with, or recovered from COVID-19 were included in the dataset. A freely available public database, intended as a resource for researchers studying the immune response to SARS-CoV-2, is where the repertoires were released. Sample metadata almost always included a de-identified subject ID, COVID-19 status, age in years and sex. Samples came from the ongoing ImmuneRACE study (first 160 participants) plus 1,254 subjects from 6 global collaborators. Where available, HLA class I and class II types were obtained from metadata supplied by the sample provider rather than from assay-based typing. The prospective study material was composed of cDNA or gDNA derived from T cells, B-cell-depleted T cells, or PBMCs.

What the work shows at the level of the full study, not this receptor alone: The quantity of clinical and demographic metadata differed by source and by participant and was supplied without curation.

As to this clone: Its target antigen remains unknown. The record has no base qualities; no much larger clone is one base away.

At the junction V is shortened by 2 bases and J by 5 bases; bases outside the gene matches: 3. Its CDR3 holds 13 amino acids, cysteine through phenylalanine. Left in the record is the CDR3 DNA by itself, 39 bases read in frame from the first base. The germline V gene (reference sequence) yields LNHDA for CDR1 and SQIVND for CDR2. TCRbeta CDR3 regions were amplified from genomic DNA by means of the immunoSEQ Assay, a bias-controlled multiplex PCR. On the authors' methods: The number of nucleated cells in each sample was estimated by amplification of reference gene primers within the assay. Sequence reads were collapsed and filtered to measure the absolute abundance of every unique TCRbeta CDR3 rearrangement. For each sample, productive Simpson clonality was calculated as the square root of Simpson's diversity index across productive rearrangements. This immuneACCESS table, as held by TCRdb, lists in-frame sequences with V and J called but not all clones. Of the missing ones, under half trace to an unresolved V gene in checked studies; the others have no known cause. The V and J calls and the clone size are those of that table, but D and trimming were determined from the DNA. The sample table lists under 100,000 clones, around 82% of them with a count of one. The ten largest account for 8.5% to 12% of the sample.

Collaborating institutions collected whole blood in K2EDTA tubes following their own protocols. For TCRbeta analysis, collaborators shipped samples in one of three forms: frozen whole blood, isolated PBMCs, or DNA extracted from either of those sample types. What was sequenced was peripheral blood. Recombination joined TRBV19 with TRBJ2-7; 7 middle bases align to TRBD2. The source of this sequence is a man in his 60s with acute or convalescent COVID-19. Here is the DNA: TGTGCCAGTAGTATAAGGGGAGGGGACGAGCAGTACTTC. Translation gives CASSIRGGDEQYF.